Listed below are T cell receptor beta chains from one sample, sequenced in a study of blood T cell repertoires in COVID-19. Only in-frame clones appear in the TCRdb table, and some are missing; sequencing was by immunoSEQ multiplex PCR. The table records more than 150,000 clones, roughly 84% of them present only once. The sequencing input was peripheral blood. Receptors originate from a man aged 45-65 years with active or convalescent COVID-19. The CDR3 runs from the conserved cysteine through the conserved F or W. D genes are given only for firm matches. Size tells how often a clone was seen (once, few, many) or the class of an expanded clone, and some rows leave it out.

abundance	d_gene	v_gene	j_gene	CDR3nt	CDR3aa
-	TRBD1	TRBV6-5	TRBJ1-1	TGTGCCAGCAGTAGGACAGGGTTTGGGAACACTGAAGCTTTCTTT	CASSRTGFGNTEAFF
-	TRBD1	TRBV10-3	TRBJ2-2	TGTGCCATCAGTAATCCGGGACAGGGGACCGACACCGGGGAGCTGTTTTTT	CAISNPGQGTDTGELFF
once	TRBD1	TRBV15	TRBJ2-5	TGTGCCACCAGCAGGCCGACAGGGAGTCGAGAGACCCAGTACTTC	CATSRPTGSRETQYF
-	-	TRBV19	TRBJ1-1	TGTGCCAGTAAGGAGGGCGGCGCTCAGAACACTGAAGCTTTCTTT	CASKEGGAQNTEAFF
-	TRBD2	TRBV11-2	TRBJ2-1	TGTGCCAGCAGGACGATAGCGGGAGTTCCCAATGAGCAGTTCTTC	CASRTIAGVPNEQFF
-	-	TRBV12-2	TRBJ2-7	TGTGCAAGTCGCTTTAAAACCGGGACAGGGGGCGCGGGCGAGCAGTACTTC	CASRFKTGTGGAGEQYF
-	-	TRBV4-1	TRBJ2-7	TGCGCCAGCAGCCATCCCCCCGCAGGTTACTACGAGCAGTACTTC	CASSHPPAGYYEQYF
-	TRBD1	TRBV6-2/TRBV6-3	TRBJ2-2	TGTGCCAGCAGTTCCGCATCTGTAGGACAGGGCATATTCACCGGGGAGCTGTTTTTT	CASSSASVGQGIFTGELFF
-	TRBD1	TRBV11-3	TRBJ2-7	TGTGCCAGCAGCTTATTCCCACCGGGACAGGGGTCCTACGAGCAGTACTTC	CASSLFPPGQGSYEQYF
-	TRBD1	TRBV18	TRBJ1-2	TGTGCCAGCTCTCAAAGATCCGGCAGACAGGGCTACGGCTACACCTTC	CASSQRSGRQGYGYTF
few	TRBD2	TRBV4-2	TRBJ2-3	TGTGCCAGCAGCCAACTGAGCGGGAGGGCAATAAGGGCAGATACGCAGTATTTT	CASSQLSGRAIRADTQYF
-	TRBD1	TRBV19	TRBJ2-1	TGTGCCAGTAGCCAAACGAACAGGGGGCTCTACAATGAGCAGTTCTTC	CASSQTNRGLYNEQFF
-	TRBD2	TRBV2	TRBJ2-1	TGTGCCAGCAGTCCGACTAGCGGGAGCCCCTACAATGAGCAGTTCTTC	CASSPTSGSPYNEQFF
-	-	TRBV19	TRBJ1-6	TGTGCCAGTACGGGGTCTCGTTCTGATTCACCCCTCCACTTT	CASTGSRSDSPLHF
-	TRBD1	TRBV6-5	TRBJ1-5	TGTGCCAGCAGTTCCTTAAACAGGGGTCTAGGTCAGCCCCAGCATTTT	CASSSLNRGLGQPQHF
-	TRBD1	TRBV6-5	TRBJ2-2	TGTGCCAGCAGTTTAAGACAGGGGCCCGGGGAGCTGTTTTTT	CASSLRQGPGELFF
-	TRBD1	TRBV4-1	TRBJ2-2	TGCGCCAGCAGCCCCCCGGGACAGGGGGTAGTTTCGGACACCGGGGAGCTGTTTTTT	CASSPPGQGVVSDTGELFF
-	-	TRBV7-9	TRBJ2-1	TGTGCCAGCAGCTTCCCCGGGGGTGAGCAGTTCTTC	CASSFPGGEQFF
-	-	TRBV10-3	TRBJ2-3	TGTGCCATCAGTGAGTCTGGGGGGGCCTACACAGATACGCAGTATTTT	CAISESGGAYTDTQYF
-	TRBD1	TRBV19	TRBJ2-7	TGTGCCAGTAGTGTGGGACAGGGCGCGGTTTACGAGCAGTACTTC	CASSVGQGAVYEQYF
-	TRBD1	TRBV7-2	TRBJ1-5	TGTGCCAGCAGCTTAGTTCCAGGGGGTTATCAGCCCCAGCATTTT	CASSLVPGGYQPQHF
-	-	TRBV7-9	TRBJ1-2	TGTGCCAGCCGAGACAGGCTCGTGGGCTACACCTTC	CASRDRLVGYTF
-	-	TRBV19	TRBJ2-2	TGTGCCAGTAGTCCGTCCGCCGGGGAGCTGTTTTTT	CASSPSAGELFF
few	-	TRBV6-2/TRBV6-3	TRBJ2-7	TGTGCCAGCAGTGGCGGGTACGAGCAGTACTTC	CASSGGYEQYF
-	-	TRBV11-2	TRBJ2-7	TGTGCCAGCAGCTTGAGCGGATATGATTACGAGCAGTACTTC	CASSLSGYDYEQYF
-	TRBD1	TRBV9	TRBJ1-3	TGTGCCAGCAACAGGGGGGTAAGCTCTGGAAACACCATATATTTT	CASNRGVSSGNTIYF
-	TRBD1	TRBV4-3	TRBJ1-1	TGCGCCAGCAGCCTGGGGGACAGCCAAGCTTTCTTT	CASSLGDSQAFF
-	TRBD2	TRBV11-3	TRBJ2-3	TGTGCCAGCAGCTTAAGACTAGCGGGTTACACAGATACGCAGTATTTT	CASSLRLAGYTDTQYF
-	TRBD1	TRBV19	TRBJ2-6	TGTGCCAGTAGTGCGAGACAGGGAGCTGGGGCCAACGTCCTGACTTTC	CASSARQGAGANVLTF
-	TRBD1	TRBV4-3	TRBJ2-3	TGCGCCAGCAGCGGAACGCGGGACAGGGGTACAGATACGCAGTATTTT	CASSGTRDRGTDTQYF
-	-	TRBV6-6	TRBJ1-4	TGTGCCAGCAGGTACACTGCAACTAATGAAAAACTGTTTTTT	CASRYTATNEKLFF
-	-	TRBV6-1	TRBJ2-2	TGTGCCAGCAGTGAACAGGGTAAAACCGGGGAGCTGTTTTTT	CASSEQGKTGELFF
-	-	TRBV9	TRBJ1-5	TGTGCCAGCAGACCCCGGTGCCAGGGGAACCTTTATAGCAATCAGCCCCAGCATTTT	CASRPRCQGNLYSNQPQHF
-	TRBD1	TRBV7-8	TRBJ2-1	TGTGCCAGCAGCCCGCACAGGGGTTCCTACAATGAGCAGTTCTTC	CASSPHRGSYNEQFF
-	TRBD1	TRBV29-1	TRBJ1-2	TGCAGCGTTGTGGAAGGGACAGGGAATTATGGCTACACCTTC	CSVVEGTGNYGYTF
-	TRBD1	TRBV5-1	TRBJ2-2	TGCGCCAGCAGCTTGACCGGACAGGTTAACACCGGGGAGCTGTTTTTT	CASSLTGQVNTGELFF
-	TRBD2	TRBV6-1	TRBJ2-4	TGTGCCAGCAGTGAACGGGGAGGGCAGGACATTCAGTACTTC	CASSERGGQDIQYF
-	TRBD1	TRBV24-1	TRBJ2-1	TGTGCCACCAGTGAGAACAGGGGGAGGTACAATGAGCAGTTCTTC	CATSENRGRYNEQFF
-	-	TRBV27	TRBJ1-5	TGTGCCAGCAGTTTACGACATATTAGCAATCAGCCCCAGCATTTT	CASSLRHISNQPQHF
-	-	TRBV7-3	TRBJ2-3	TGTGCCAGCAGCTTAGGGCCAACAGATACGCAGTATTTT	CASSLGPTDTQYF
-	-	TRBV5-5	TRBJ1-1	TGTGCCAGCAGCTCTATTAGGACAGCCTTCCCCCTCATGAACACTGAAGCTTTCTTT	CASSSIRTAFPLMNTEAFF
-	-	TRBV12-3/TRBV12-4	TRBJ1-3	TGTGCCATCACGGTCTCTGGAAACACCATATATTTT	CAITVSGNTIYF
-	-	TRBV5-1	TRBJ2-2	TGCGCCTCTAAAGGGGGAAAAGCGAACACCGGGGAGCTGTTTTTT	CASKGGKANTGELFF
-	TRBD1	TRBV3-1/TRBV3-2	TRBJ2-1	TGTGCCAGCAGCCAAAGATACTCAGGGGGCATCAATGAGCAGTTCTTC	CASSQRYSGGINEQFF
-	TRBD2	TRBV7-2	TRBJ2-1	TGTGCCAGCAGCTTAGAAGCGGGAAGGAGTGAGCAGTTCTTC	CASSLEAGRSEQFF
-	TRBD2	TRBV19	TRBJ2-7	TGTGCCAGTAAACGCGGGACTAGCGGCTCTCATGGAGGAGGGTACGAGCAGTACTTC	CASKRGTSGSHGGGYEQYF
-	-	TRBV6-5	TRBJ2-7	TGTGCCAGCACACCTCTCCCTGAGGGCTCGTCCGAGCAGTACTTC	CASTPLPEGSSEQYF
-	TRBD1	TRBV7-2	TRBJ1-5	TGTGCCAGTGTACAGGGGGCTAATCAGCCCCAGCATTTT	CASVQGANQPQHF
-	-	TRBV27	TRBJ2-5	TGTGCCAGCAGTTTCGGGGGGCTGGTCCAAGAGACCCAGTACTTC	CASSFGGLVQETQYF
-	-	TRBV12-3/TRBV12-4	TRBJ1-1	TGTGCCAGCAGTTTTACAGGGTTTGAAGCTTTCTTT	CASSFTGFEAFF
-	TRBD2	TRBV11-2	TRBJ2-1	TGTGCCAGCAGCTTAAGACTAGCGGGAATATACAATGAGCAGTTCTTC	CASSLRLAGIYNEQFF